This T cell receptor (beta chain) stems from a study of blood T cell repertoires in COVID-19. Study-level background: The United States, Italy and Spain supplied acute and convalescent COVID-19 samples. PBMCs, B-cell-depleted T cells, or T cells were the source of the cDNA or gDNA that made up the material.

This clone was seen a single time. The final CDR3 position lacks the conserved phenylalanine or tryptophan, pointing to a likely read error. Because the CDR3's place on the DNA is in doubt, the DNA is left out and the CDR3 is given as listed by TCRdb. The germline CDR1 and CDR2 sequences are LGHDT and YNNKEL (reference sequence). The CDR3 is made up of 13 amino acids, end residues included. Methods used by the authors: Using reference gene primer amplification, nucleated cell counts were estimated. Measured with immunoSEQ multiplex PCR; TCRdb has only the in-frame clones, and not every one. That table furnishes V, J and clone size, whereas the DNA furnished D and trimming. This sample carries some 100,000 clones, more than 85% of them seen once, and the ten largest clones take over 15%.

The rearrangement uses TRBV3-1 (or the pseudogene TRBV3-2) and TRBJ1-2; TRBD1 is the table's D call, not checked against the DNA. Input material: peripheral blood. This sequence originates from a human donor with acute or convalescent COVID-19. The donor label of this sample is uncertain. This CDR3 reads CASSQVQGTLQLL.